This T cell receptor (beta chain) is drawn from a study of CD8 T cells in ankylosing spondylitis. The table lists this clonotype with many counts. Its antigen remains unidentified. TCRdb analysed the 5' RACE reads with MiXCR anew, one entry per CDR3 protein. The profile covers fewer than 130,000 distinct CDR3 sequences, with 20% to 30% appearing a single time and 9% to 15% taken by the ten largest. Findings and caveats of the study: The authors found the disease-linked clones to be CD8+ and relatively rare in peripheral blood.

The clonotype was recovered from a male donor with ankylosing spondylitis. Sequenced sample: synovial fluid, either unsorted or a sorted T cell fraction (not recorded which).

The CDR3 DNA sequence: TGTGCCAGCAGCTTAGGAACTAGCGGGAGTAGGAGCACAGATACGCAGTATTTT. This encodes CASSLGTSGSRSTDTQYF. The chain carries TRBV11-2 and TRBJ2-3; 11 nucleotides agree with TRBD2. J gave up 0 bases and V 1 base, and 6 bases lay outside the gene matches. The germline V gene encodes CDR1 SGHAT and CDR2 FQNNGV. The CDR3 contains 18 residues.